A selection of T cell receptor beta chains follows, all from one sample in a study of OX40 agonist ivuxolimab in advanced cancers. Measured with immunoSEQ multiplex PCR; TCRdb has only the in-frame clones, and not every one. This sample has more than 100,000 clones, with about 93% found just once. The sequences come from CD4+ or CD8+ T cells sorted from blood, collected in a trial of the OX40 agonist ivuxolimab. The receptor source for this set is an adult with an advanced solid tumor such as melanoma, head and neck, liver or kidney cancer. The CDR3 runs from the conserved cysteine through the conserved F or W. Fields, in order: CDR3 protein, CDR3 DNA, V gene, D gene, J gene, clone size. A D gene is named only where the DNA matches it firmly. Clone size is shown for a subset of rows, as once, few, many or a class of expanded clone.

CASSYRRDRETQYF,TGTGCCAGCAGTTACAGGCGGGACCGGGAGACCCAGTACTTC,TRBV6-5,.,TRBJ2-5,once
CASSLGQTYGYTF,TGCGCCAGCAGCTTGGGACAAACCTATGGCTACACCTTC,TRBV5-1,.,TRBJ1-2,.
CASSPRQPQGSSGANVLTF,TGTGCCAGCAGTCCCAGACAGCCACAGGGATCCTCTGGGGCCAACGTCCTGACTTTC,TRBV27,.,TRBJ2-6,.
CASSLGGTAHEQYF,TGTGCCAGCAGCTTAGGGGGGACGGCTCACGAGCAGTACTTC,TRBV7-9,.,TRBJ2-7,.
CASSRDRGAKNIQYF,TGTGCCAGCTCACGGGACAGGGGGGCCAAAAACATTCAGTACTTC,TRBV18,TRBD1,TRBJ2-4,.
CASSGQGEDGYGYTF,TGTGCCAGCAGTGGCCAGGGAGAGGACGGTTATGGCTACACCTTC,TRBV27,.,TRBJ1-2,.
CASSLVGQGSQETQYF,TGTGCCAGCAGCTTAGTAGGACAGGGTTCCCAAGAGACCCAGTACTTC,TRBV7-2,TRBD1,TRBJ2-5,.
CASSYSRLTASYEQYF,TGTGCCAGCAGTTACTCACGACTGACCGCCTCCTACGAGCAGTACTTC,TRBV6-5,.,TRBJ2-7,.
CASSPDVGRWQPQHF,TGTGCCAGCTCACCAGACGTAGGGCGATGGCAGCCCCAGCATTTT,TRBV18,.,TRBJ1-5,few
CASSGQGTGEQYF,TGTGCCAGTAGCGGACAGGGGACGGGGGAGCAGTACTTC,TRBV19,TRBD1,TRBJ2-7,.
CASSQVSGNYGYTF,TGCGCCAGCAGCCAAGTTTCGGGTAACTATGGCTACACCTTC,TRBV4-3,.,TRBJ1-2,once
CASTRQGTANSPLHF,TGTGCCAGCACCCGACAGGGGACCGCGAATTCACCCCTCCACTTT,TRBV25-1,TRBD1,TRBJ1-6,.
CASSLEGDYTF,TGTGCCAGCAGCTTAGAGGGGGACTACACCTTC,TRBV7-9,.,TRBJ1-2,once
CAVPEYQETQYF,TGTGCCGTGCCGGAGTACCAAGAGACCCAGTACTTC,TRBV2,.,TRBJ2-5,.
CSAREVGYTF,TGCAGTGCTAGAGAGGTTGGCTACACCTTC,TRBV20-1,.,TRBJ1-2,.
CASLPLGLTEETQYF,TGTGCCAGCCTTCCCCTCGGACTCACTGAAGAGACCCAGTACTTC,TRBV6-6,.,TRBJ2-5,.
CASSLRPTATDTQYF,TGCGCCAGCAGCCTCCGCCCGACAGCCACAGATACGCAGTATTTT,TRBV4-3,.,TRBJ2-3,.
CASRRGQGGGEKLFF,TGTGCCAGCAGAAGAGGACAGGGGGGGGGTGAAAAACTGTTTTTT,TRBV6-1,TRBD1,TRBJ1-4,.
CASSLGGTSSSTDTQYF,TGTGCCAGCAGCTTAGGCGGGACTAGCTCTAGCACAGATACGCAGTATTTT,TRBV7-2,TRBD2,TRBJ2-3,.
CAISQGGSLYEQYF,TGTGCCATCAGTCAAGGGGGTTCCCTCTACGAGCAGTACTTC,TRBV10-3,.,TRBJ2-7,.
CASREDRFYGYTF,TGTGCCAGTAGGGAGGACAGGTTTTATGGCTACACCTTC,TRBV19,TRBD1,TRBJ1-2,.
CASSLVTGGRHEQYF,TGTGCCAGCAGCTTAGTGACGGGGGGGAGACACGAGCAGTACTTC,TRBV7-9,TRBD2,TRBJ2-7,.
CASSQETPSGRFSDTQYF,TGTGCCAGCAGCCAAGAAACTCCTAGCGGGAGGTTTTCAGATACGCAGTATTTT,TRBV4-2,TRBD2,TRBJ2-3,.
CASSFAGGYGYTF,TGTGCCAGCAGCTTCGCAGGGGGCTATGGCTACACCTTC,TRBV4-2,TRBD1,TRBJ1-2,.
CASSEGNRNYGYTF,TGTGCCAGCAGTGAAGGTAACCGAAACTATGGCTACACCTTC,TRBV25-1,.,TRBJ1-2,.